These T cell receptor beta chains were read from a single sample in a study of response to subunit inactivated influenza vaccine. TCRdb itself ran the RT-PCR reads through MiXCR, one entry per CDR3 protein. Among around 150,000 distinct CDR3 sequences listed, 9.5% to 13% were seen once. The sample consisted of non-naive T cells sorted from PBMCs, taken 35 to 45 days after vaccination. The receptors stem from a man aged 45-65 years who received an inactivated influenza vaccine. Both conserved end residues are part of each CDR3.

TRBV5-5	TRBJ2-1	CASSGGTLGEQFF
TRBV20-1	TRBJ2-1	CSARGLDGRGSYNEQFF
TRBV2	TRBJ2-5	CASSENGAQETQYF
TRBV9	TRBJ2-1	CASSVAGGSYNEQFF
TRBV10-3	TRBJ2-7	CAISLVSGAYEQYF
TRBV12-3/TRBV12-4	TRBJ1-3	CASRNRDHGNTIYF
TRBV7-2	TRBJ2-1	CASGAGTSGRREQFF
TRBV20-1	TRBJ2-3	CSATLIRATDTQYF
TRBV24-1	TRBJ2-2	CATSDIGTSGRTGELFF
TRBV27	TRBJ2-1	CASSLSPSGRAPYNEQFF
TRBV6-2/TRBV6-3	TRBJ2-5	CASSLSGLAGQETQYF
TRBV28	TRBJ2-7	CASSFILRLGQSGEQYF
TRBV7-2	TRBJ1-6	CASSIPGWNSPLHF
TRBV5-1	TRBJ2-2	CASSPPGELFF
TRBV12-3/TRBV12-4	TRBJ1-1	CASSVGQANTEAFF
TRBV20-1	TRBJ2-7	CSARDRGLAGRYEQYF
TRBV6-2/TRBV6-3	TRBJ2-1	CASSYSDTGPFSSYNEQFF
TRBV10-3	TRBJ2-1	CATRTSGRPMDEQFF
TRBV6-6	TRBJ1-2	CASGMDGNYGYTF
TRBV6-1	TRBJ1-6	CASSEAGGYNSPLHF
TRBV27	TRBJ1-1	CASWTGLRGTEAFF
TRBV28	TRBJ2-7	CASTSPRGSSYEQYF
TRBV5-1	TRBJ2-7	CASSLRVSYEQYF
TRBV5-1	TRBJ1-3	CASSDRGARNTIYF
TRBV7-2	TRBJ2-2	CASSLLGTGYTGELFF
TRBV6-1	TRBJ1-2	CASNQQGANYGYTF
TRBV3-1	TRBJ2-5	CASSTHTRLVGQETQYF
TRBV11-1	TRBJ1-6	CASSTTLGGQAGNSPLHF
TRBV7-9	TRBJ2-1	CASSLSGGVNNEQFF
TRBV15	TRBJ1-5	CATSMVRNQPQHF
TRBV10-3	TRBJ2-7	CAITPGQTYEQYF
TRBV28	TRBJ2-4	CASSSRVQLKNIQYF
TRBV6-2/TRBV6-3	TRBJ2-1	CASSPLSGGSSYNEQFF
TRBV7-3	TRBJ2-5	CASSLVKEETQYF
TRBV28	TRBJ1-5	CASRKGVQPQHF
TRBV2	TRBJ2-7	CASSDPMAPADEQYF
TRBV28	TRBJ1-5	CASSFDRQPQHF